These 3 T cell receptor beta chains came from one sample sequenced in a study of control samples from healthy donors and cancer patients. Using immunoSEQ multiplex PCR, the repertoire was profiled, and TCRdb retains in-frame clones only, with some absent. The sample has roughly 40,000 clones; approximately 87% are singletons. Source material: blood. All receptors derive from a man aged 60 to 75 in good health.

The J gene is TRBJ2-3, the V gene TRBV3-1 (or the pseudogene TRBV3-2); TRBD2 matches at 8 bases. The CDR3 is 14 residues long. The germline V gene encodes CDR1 LGHDT and CDR2 YNNKEL (reference sequence). The J segment lost 5 bases and the V segment lost 4 bases, leaving 5 bases of the junction unmatched. The CDR3 loop is CASSPPGTRDTQYF. CDR3 DNA sequence: TGTGCCAGCAGCCCGCCCGGGACTAGAGATACGCAGTATTTT.

J is TRBJ1-6 and V is TRBV28; 10 bases match TRBD1. Germline-derived CDR1 and CDR2 are MDHEN and SYDVKM. CDR3 size: 16 residues. V lost 6 bases, J lost 5 bases, and 7 bases stayed unmatched. The CDR3 spells CASSQGTGANNSPLHF. DNA of the CDR3: TGTGCCAGCAGCCAAGGGACAGGGGCGAATAATTCACCCCTCCACTTT.

The rearrangement links TRBV11-2 to TRBJ2-5; TRBD2 agrees at 7 bases. V shed 3 bases and J 7 bases; nucleotides not matched to a gene: 14. The CDR3 is made up of 16 amino acids. The germline V gene encodes CDR1 SGHAT and CDR2 FQNNGV. CDR3 protein: CASSLSVAGRGWTQYF. The CDR3 nucleotides read TGTGCCAGCAGCTTGTCGGTAGCGGGCCGTGGTTGGACCCAGTACTTC.